This TCR beta chain was obtained from a study of STAT5B mutations in CD4+ large granular lymphocyte leukemia. This was a survey-level run. Profiled with immunoSEQ multiplex PCR; TCRdb holds only in-frame clones, not every one. The sample carries about 48,000 clones, roughly two thirds recorded once. CDR1 MNHNS and CDR2 SASEGT come from the germline V gene. The CDR3 contains 14 residues. V shed 3 bases and J shed 4 bases, with 11 bases lying between them. The gene calls are TRBV6-1 and TRBJ2-3; D perhaps matches TRBD1 (6 bases). The sequenced material came from CD4+ T cells from blood buffy coats. This TCR came from a human donor in good health. DNA for the CDR3: TGTGCCAGCAGTGACAGGGGTAGATCAGATACGCAGTATTTT. Translated: CASSDRGRSDTQYF.